These T cell receptor beta chains were read from a single sample in a study of blood T cell repertoires in COVID-19. The data were produced by immunoSEQ multiplex PCR, yet TCRdb's version contains in-frame clones alone and is incomplete. The sample consists of approximately 300,000 clones, 85% to 90% of them appearing once. The sequenced sample was peripheral blood. These receptors originate from a man in his thirties or forties with acute or convalescent COVID-19. Both conserved end residues are part of each CDR3. D genes are given only for firm matches. Size tells how often a clone was seen (once, few, many) or the class of an expanded clone, and some rows leave it out.

- | TRBJ2-5 | TRBV28 | TRBD1 | TGTGCCAGCAGATTGACAGGGTCAGAGACCCAGTACTTC | CASRLTGSETQYF
- | TRBJ1-2 | TRBV28 | TRBD1 | TGTGCCAGCAGTGTGAACGGACAGGGGACCTATGGCTACACCTTC | CASSVNGQGTYGYTF
- | TRBJ2-7 | TRBV2 | TRBD2 | TGTGCCAGCAGGGCCTGGACTAGCGGGAGGAACGAGCAGTACTTC | CASRAWTSGRNEQYF
- | TRBJ2-5 | TRBV3-1/TRBV3-2 | - | TGTGCCAGCAGCCAAGGACAGGTGGTTGAGACCCAGTACTTC | CASSQGQVVETQYF
- | TRBJ2-1 | TRBV28 | TRBD2 | TGTGCCAGCAGTTTTATCCGGGGGGTATACAATGAGCAGTTCTTC | CASSFIRGVYNEQFF
- | TRBJ1-6 | TRBV5-1 | - | TGCGCCAGCAGCCCGGATGGGGGCTCACCCCTCCACTTT | CASSPDGGSPLHF
- | TRBJ2-3 | TRBV9 | TRBD2 | TGTGCCAGCAGCACGCCGACTAGCCGACCAGATACGCAGTATTTT | CASSTPTSRPDTQYF
- | TRBJ1-2 | TRBV12-3/TRBV12-4 | - | TGTGCCAGCAGTTTAGCAACAGGGTCTGGCTACACCTTC | CASSLATGSGYTF
- | TRBJ1-1 | TRBV7-9 | TRBD1 | TGTGCCAGCAGCCCAGCAGGGACAGACAGTCTCAGGGCTTTCTTT | CASSPAGTDSLRAFF
- | TRBJ2-2 | TRBV7-9 | TRBD2 | TGTGCCAGCAGCCCAGCGGGAGGGCCTTACACCGGGGAGCTGTTTTTT | CASSPAGGPYTGELFF
- | TRBJ1-6 | TRBV7-8 | - | TGTGCCAGCCATAACGGGGGAACGTTTCCTTCACCCCTCCACTTT | CASHNGGTFPSPLHF
- | TRBJ2-7 | TRBV4-1 | - | TGCGCCAGCAGCCAAGATTGGCCAGGGGAGTCCTACGAGCAGTACTTC | CASSQDWPGESYEQYF
- | TRBJ2-3 | TRBV5-5 | TRBD2 | TGTGCCAGCAGCCCCAGGGACTATAGCACAGATACGCAGTATTTT | CASSPRDYSTDTQYF
- | TRBJ1-6 | TRBV5-1 | TRBD1 | TGCGCCAGCAGCTTGAAGTTTGCCGGGACAGGGAAAAGTTTGGCTTCACCCCTCCACTTT | CASSLKFAGTGKSLASPLHF
- | TRBJ1-4 | TRBV4-1 | - | TGCGCCAGCAGCCAAGTATGGAAGTCGGAGGGGAAACTGTTTTTT | CASSQVWKSEGKLFF
- | TRBJ2-3 | TRBV28 | TRBD2 | TGTGCCAGCAGACCCCTGGTGGGAGGGCCCGGGGATACGCAGTATTTT | CASRPLVGGPGDTQYF
- | TRBJ1-5 | TRBV18 | TRBD1 | TGTGCCAGCTCACCACTTACAGGGGGCGCGGATCAGCCCCAGCATTTT | CASSPLTGGADQPQHF
- | TRBJ2-3 | TRBV28 | TRBD1 | TGTGCCAGCAGCAATCCGGGACAGGGAACAGATACGCAGTATTTT | CASSNPGQGTDTQYF
- | TRBJ2-3 | TRBV2 | TRBD1 | TGTGCCAGCAGTCCACAGGGGGGCACAGATACGCAGTATTTT | CASSPQGGTDTQYF
- | TRBJ2-1 | TRBV25-1 | TRBD1 | TGTGCCAGCAGTGAATTAGGACAGGGGGCTTACAATGAGCAGTTCTTC | CASSELGQGAYNEQFF
once | TRBJ1-1 | TRBV2 | - | TGTGCCAGCAGCCCCGACGGTCCGGGAAACACTGAAGCTTTCTTT | CASSPDGPGNTEAFF
- | TRBJ2-1 | TRBV7-2 | - | TGTGCCAGCAGCCGGGGGGCTGAGCAGTTCTTC | CASSRGAEQFF